This is a list of T cell receptor beta chains from one sample in a study of early T cells in non-severe SARS-CoV-2 infection. TCRdb re-derived calls from the 5' RACE reads in MiXCR, one entry per CDR3 protein. The sample shows around 76,000 distinct CDR3 sequences, 12% of them seen only once. Sequenced: whole blood. The source of these receptors is an adult who was a healthcare worker with PCR-confirmed SARS-CoV-2 infection or an uninfected control (not recorded which). Each CDR3 is given with its conserved first and last residue. A D gene is named only where the DNA matches it firmly. Where a row states a size, it is once, few, many or the class of an expanded clone; other rows omit it.

TRBV27	NA	TRBJ2-3	few	CASSSGRDTQYF	TGTGCCAGCAGTTCCGGCAGGGATACGCAGTATTTT
TRBV7-9	TRBD1	TRBJ1-3	NA	CASSPRQGYTIYF	TGTGCCAGCAGCCCGAGACAGGGCTATACCATATATTTT
TRBV12-5	NA	TRBJ1-1	many	CASGLGRPKEAFF	TGTGCTAGTGGTTTGGGACGTCCGAAGGAGGCTTTCTTT
TRBV19	NA	TRBJ2-5	NA	CASTNQETQYF	TGTGCCAGTACCAATCAAGAGACCCAGTACTTC
TRBV28	NA	TRBJ2-7	NA	CASSLGGRAYEQYF	TGTGCCAGCAGTTTAGGGGGCCGGGCCTACGAGCAGTACTTC
TRBV15	TRBD2	TRBJ2-3	many	CATSSAGTSDTDTQYF	TGTGCCACCAGCAGCGCCGGGACTAGCGACACAGATACGCAGTATTTT
TRBV6-5	NA	TRBJ1-3	many	CASSLGPAGNTIYF	TGTGCCAGCAGTTTAGGGCCCGCAGGAAACACCATATATTTT
TRBV5-6	NA	TRBJ1-2	many	CASSLVPGAEDYGYTF	TGTGCCAGCAGCTTGGTTCCGGGGGCAGAGGACTATGGCTACACCTTC
TRBV6-4	NA	TRBJ2-1	few	CASSDGSRNEQFF	TGTGCCAGCAGTGACGGGAGTAGGAATGAGCAGTTCTTC
TRBV2	NA	TRBJ2-2	many	CASSVFGELFF	TGTGCCAGCAGTGTTTTCGGGGAGCTGTTTTTT
TRBV2	TRBD1	TRBJ2-5	many	CASMMGQGARRETQYF	TGTGCCAGCATGATGGGACAGGGGGCGCGTCGAGAGACCCAGTACTTC
TRBV14	TRBD2	TRBJ2-4	many	CASSPPGLQNIQYF	TGTGCCAGCAGCCCCCCGGGACTACAAAACATTCAGTACTTC
TRBV19	TRBD1	TRBJ2-2	many	CASSETGFTNTGELFF	TGTGCCAGTAGTGAGACAGGGTTTACGAACACCGGGGAGCTGTTTTTT
TRBV30	NA	TRBJ2-7	many	CAWSLVLGYEQYF	TGTGCCTGGAGCCTCGTCCTAGGTTACGAGCAGTACTTC
TRBV2	NA	TRBJ1-1	few	CASSPLVGGATEAFF	TGTGCCAGCAGTCCTCTCGTCGGGGGGGCCACTGAAGCTTTCTTT
TRBV12-3/TRBV12-4	TRBD1	TRBJ2-6	many	CASTTRDRGLSGANVLTF	TGTGCCAGCACCACCCGGGACAGGGGGCTAAGTGGGGCCAACGTCCTGACTTTC
TRBV3-1	NA	TRBJ2-1	NA	CASSPFGDEQFF	TGTGCCAGCAGCCCCTTCGGGGATGAGCAGTTCTTC
TRBV3-1	TRBD1	TRBJ1-1	few	CASSQLGQPLATEAFF	TGTGCCAGCAGCCAATTGGGACAGCCCCTGGCCACTGAAGCTTTCTTT
TRBV11-1	NA	TRBJ1-1	few	CASSLETVRAGTEAFF	TGTGCCAGCAGCTTAGAAACAGTCCGAGCGGGCACTGAAGCTTTCTTT
TRBV7-2	TRBD2	TRBJ2-1	few	CASSPPGLAGGHEQFF	TGTGCCAGCAGCCCACCGGGACTAGCGGGAGGCCATGAGCAGTTCTTC
TRBV20-1	NA	TRBJ2-4	many	CSASAPTGSGNIQYF	TGCAGTGCTAGTGCCCCGACAGGTAGTGGAAACATTCAGTACTTC
TRBV5-1	NA	TRBJ1-3	many	CASSLLSGNTIYF	TGCGCCAGCAGCTTACTCTCTGGAAACACCATATATTTT